This T cell receptor (beta chain) was sequenced in a study of T cell changes during pregnancy in multiple sclerosis. The method was immunoSEQ multiplex PCR; TCRdb's version includes in-frame clones alone and lacks a portion of them. Among around 88,000 clones listed, 80% to 95% were seen once. CDR3 length equals 13 residues. Germline assignment: CDR1 SGHTA and CDR2 FQGNSA. The V and J ends lost 6 bases and 5 bases, in that order; junction bases with no gene match: 6. The sample here was peripheral blood, taken in the first trimester of pregnancy. The rearrangement joins TRBV7-2 to TRBJ1-1; TRBD1 matches 7 bases. This TCR derives from a female donor with multiple sclerosis, enrolled in a pregnancy study. CDR3 residues: CASRLGGMTEAFF. The CDR3 nucleotides are TGTGCCAGCAGACTAGGGGGCATGACTGAAGCTTTCTTT.